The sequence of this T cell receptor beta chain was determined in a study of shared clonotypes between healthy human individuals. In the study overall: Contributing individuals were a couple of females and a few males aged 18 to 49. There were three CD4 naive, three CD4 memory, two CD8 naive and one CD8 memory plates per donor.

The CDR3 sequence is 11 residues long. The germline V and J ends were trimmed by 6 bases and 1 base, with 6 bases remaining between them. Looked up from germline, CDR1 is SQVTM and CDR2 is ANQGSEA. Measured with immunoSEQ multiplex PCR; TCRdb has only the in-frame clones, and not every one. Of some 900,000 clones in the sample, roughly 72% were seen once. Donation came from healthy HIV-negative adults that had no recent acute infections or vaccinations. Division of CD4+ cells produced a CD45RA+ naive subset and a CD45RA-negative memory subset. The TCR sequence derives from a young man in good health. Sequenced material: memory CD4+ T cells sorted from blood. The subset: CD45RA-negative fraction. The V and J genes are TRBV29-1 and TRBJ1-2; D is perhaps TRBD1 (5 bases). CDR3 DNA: TGCAGCGTGGGGGATAACTATGGCTACACCTTC. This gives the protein CSVGDNYGYTF.